This is a list of T cell receptor beta chains from one sample in a study of T-cell memory formation after mild COVID-19. TCRdb fed the 5' RACE reads into MiXCR, producing one record per CDR3 protein. In the table there are 200,000 to 250,000 distinct CDR3 sequences, 25% to 35% of which are singletons. Sequencing was performed on PBMCs or a T cell subset sorted from them (not recorded which). The receptors derive from an adult woman who had mild COVID-19 (a few samples of this study predate the infection). Cell type and time point are not known. Both conserved end residues are part of each CDR3. The D gene is left open where the match is weak. Clone size is not always given. Where it is, it says once, few, many or a class for expanded clones.

j_call | clone_size | d_call | v_call | cdr3_nt | cdr3_aa
TRBJ1-2 | few | - | TRBV24-1 | TGTGCCACCAGTGATTTTCGCAGGGACTATGGCTACACCTTC | CATSDFRRDYGYTF
TRBJ2-3 | - | - | TRBV12-3/TRBV12-4 | TGTGCCAGCAGTAACCGGGGGTTGGGAACAGATACGCAGTATTTT | CASSNRGLGTDTQYF
TRBJ1-5 | - | - | TRBV27 | TGTGCCAGCGGGCGGAATTCCAATCAGCCCCAGCATTTT | CASGRNSNQPQHF
TRBJ2-1 | - | - | TRBV14 | TGTGCCAGCAGCCAATACATCCGCGATGAGCAGTTCTTC | CASSQYIRDEQFF
TRBJ1-1 | - | - | TRBV9 | TGTGCCAGCAGCGTAGCTGGGGGCCGTACTGAAGCTTTCTTT | CASSVAGGRTEAFF
TRBJ2-1 | few | - | TRBV12-3/TRBV12-4 | TGTGCCAGCAGTTTGACAGAATACAATGAGCAGTTCTTC | CASSLTEYNEQFF
TRBJ2-3 | few | - | TRBV29-1 | TGCAGCTCTTGGGGGATATACACAGATACGCAGTATTTT | CSSWGIYTDTQYF
TRBJ2-7 | few | - | TRBV7-2 | TGTGCCAGCAGCTTAGCACGCTACGAGCAGTACTTC | CASSLARYEQYF
TRBJ2-1 | - | TRBD1 | TRBV12-3/TRBV12-4 | TGTGCCAGCAGTTTGAGGGCAGGGGGACGCGATGAGCAGTTCTTC | CASSLRAGGRDEQFF
TRBJ2-1 | - | - | TRBV4-1 | TGCGCCACCTCAGCCCGCGACAGCGGGTTAAATGAGCAGTTCTTC | CATSARDSGLNEQFF
TRBJ1-3 | - | - | TRBV19 | TGTGCCAGTAGTGTCGGGGAGGACACCATATATTTT | CASSVGEDTIYF
TRBJ2-5 | few | - | TRBV5-1 | TGCGCCAGCAGCTTGGCCGCCAGCCAAGAGACCCAGTACTTC | CASSLAASQETQYF
TRBJ2-1 | - | TRBD2 | TRBV24-1 | TGTGCCACCAGTGATTTGTGGGGTAGCGGGAGTGATGAGCAGTTCTTC | CATSDLWGSGSDEQFF
TRBJ2-1 | few | TRBD2 | TRBV9 | TGTGCCAGCAGCGTAACTAGCGGGATGGAGAATGAGCAGTTCTTC | CASSVTSGMENEQFF
TRBJ2-2 | few | - | TRBV4-1 | TGCGCCAGCAGCCAAGAAGGTCTCGCAGCGAACACCGGGGAGCTGTTTTTT | CASSQEGLAANTGELFF
TRBJ2-2 | many | - | TRBV5-1 | TGCGCCAGCAGCTTGGAGGGCACCGGGGAGCTGTTTTTT | CASSLEGTGELFF
TRBJ2-3 | few | - | TRBV12-3/TRBV12-4 | TGTGCCAGCAGTTTTCTAGGGGGGACAGATACGCAGTATTTT | CASSFLGGTDTQYF
TRBJ2-3 | few | - | TRBV7-6 | TGTGCCAGCAGCTTAGATTTATCAGATACGCAGTATTTT | CASSLDLSDTQYF
TRBJ2-7 | few | - | TRBV20-1 | TGCAGTGCTAGAGATCTAGGTTACGAGCAGTACTTC | CSARDLGYEQYF